The 28 T cell receptor beta chains below come from one sample, sequenced in a study of monozygotic twins with inflammatory bowel disease. TCRdb reanalyzed the 5' RACE reads and collapses them to one entry per CDR3 protein, without DNA. This sample's table has around 450,000 distinct CDR3 sequences. Sequencing was performed on blood. The receptors were sampled from a human donor with ulcerative colitis or Crohn's disease, or a healthy co-twin of an affected twin (not recorded which).

The rearrangement joins TRBV18 to TRBJ1-2; TCRdb's assignment of TRBD1 cannot be checked, as there is no DNA. The germline V gene encodes CDR1 KGHSH and CDR2 LQKENI. The CDR3 extends over 13 amino acids. CDR3 region: CASSRGQDYGYTF.

V gene TRBV5-5 combines with J gene TRBJ1-1. Germline lookup yields CDR1 SGHKS and CDR2 YYEKEE (reference sequence). The CDR3 extends over 15 amino acids. Here the CDR3 reads CASSLAGHPGTEAFF.

The chain has TRBV3-1 and TRBJ2-2; TCRdb's D call of TRBD1 is untestable without DNA. This CDR3 has 16 residues. Germline V gives CDR1 LGHDT, CDR2 YNNKEL (reference sequence). The CDR3 reads CASSQGYRANTGELFF.

The chain is built from TRBV6-2 or TRBV6-3 and TRBJ2-3. The length of the CDR3 is 13 residues. Germline CDR1 MNHEY, CDR2 SVGEGT. The CDR3 here is CASSTFGADTQYF.

V gene TRBV10-3 combines with J gene TRBJ1-2. This CDR3 region has 13 residues. Per the germline V gene, CDR1 is ENHRY and CDR2 is SYGVKD. The CDR3 region is CAISESEAYGYTF.

The chain is built from TRBV20-1 and TRBJ2-2; no DNA is available, so the TRBD1 call from TCRdb remains unchecked. CDR1 is DFQATT, CDR2 SNEGSKA, per germline (reference sequence). The CDR3 totals 14 residues. Here the CDR3 reads CSAITGTNTGELFF.

The gene calls are TRBV20-1 and TRBJ2-1; TCRdb outputs TRBD2, but without DNA this stays unchecked. The CDR3 covers 13 residues. The V gene's germline CDR1 is DFQATT and CDR2 SNEGSKA (reference sequence). CDR3 sequence: CSAPGRGVNEQFF.

The V gene is TRBV7-9, the J gene TRBJ1-1; absent DNA, TCRdb's TRBD1 call cannot be checked. This CDR3 comprises 15 residues. Germline V CDR1 and CDR2: SEHNR, FQNEAQ (reference sequence). The CDR3 spells CASSHWDRLNTEAFF.

V and J are TRBV6-4 and TRBJ1-1. In germline, CDR1 is MRHNA, CDR2 SNTAGT. The CDR3 is made up of 14 amino acids. The CDR3 is CASKSFEMNTEAFF.

This chain connects TRBV7-9 to TRBJ2-3. CDR1 and CDR2 from the germline V gene are SEHNR and FQNEAQ (reference sequence). CDR3 length: 15 amino acids. This CDR3 reads CASSLDGSGPDTQYF.

This chain links TRBV4-1 with TRBJ2-7; TCRdb picks TRBD2, but there is no DNA to check that call. The germline V gene has CDR1 MGHRA and CDR2 YSYEKL. The CDR3 runs 15 residues. CDR3 protein: CASSLQAPGPYEQYF.

The rearrangement joins TRBV11-2 to TRBJ1-4. The germline V gene encodes CDR1 SGHAT and CDR2 FQNNGV. The CDR3 is made up of 16 amino acids. This chain's CDR3 is CASSPRGQATNEKLFF.

The rearrangement links TRBV29-1 to TRBJ1-2; TCRdb designates TRBD1, a call that cannot be tested without DNA. Germline values: CDR1 SQVTM, CDR2 ANQGSEA. This CDR3 comprises 14 residues. CDR3 amino acids: CSVVANGGNYGYTF.

V and J are TRBV5-1 and TRBJ2-7; TCRdb's D call, TRBD1, is unchecked because there is no DNA. Germline assignment: CDR1 SGHRS and CDR2 YFSETQ. The CDR3 consists of 16 residues. CDR3 sequence reads: CASSLTSDRGLYEQYF.

The chain joins TRBV6-1 to TRBJ1-2; TCRdb lists TRBD1, though no DNA is available to test this call. The CDR3 covers 15 residues. Germline V gene lookup returns CDR1 MNHNS and CDR2 SASEGT. This chain's CDR3 is CASRTRQGVAEGYTF.

CDR3 loop: CASSIDFSGRPAYNEQFF. The chain links TRBV19 to TRBJ2-1; checking the TCRdb D call of TRBD2 is not possible without DNA. Per germline, CDR1 LNHDA and CDR2 SQIVND (reference sequence). This CDR3 spans 18 amino acids.

V usage is TRBV4-3 and J usage is TRBJ1-1. Germline V gene lookup returns CDR1 LGHNA and CDR2 YSLEER. The CDR3 spans 14 residues. CDR3 in amino acids: CASSQDVMNTEAFF.

The V gene is TRBV7-6, the J gene TRBJ1-1. Germline CDR1 is SGHVS and CDR2 is FNYEAQ. The CDR3 extends over 13 amino acids. CDR3 sequence reads: CASSFFSHSEAFF.

The rearrangement links TRBV9 to TRBJ2-5; the D call from TCRdb, TRBD1, cannot be confirmed without DNA. Germline V gives CDR1 SGDLS, CDR2 YYNGEE. The CDR3 loop spans 16 amino acids. CDR3 sequence: CASSAGSGGTVETQYF.

The V gene is TRBV19, the J gene TRBJ1-1; TCRdb gives TRBD1 as the D gene, but with no DNA this cannot be confirmed. The germline CDR1 and CDR2 sequences are LNHDA and SQIVND (reference sequence). The CDR3 consists of 13 residues. CDR3 residues: CASSFGAKTEAFF.

The V and J genes are TRBV12-5 and TRBJ2-1; TCRdb reports TRBD2, a call that lacks DNA to check it against. Germline CDR1 is LGHNT and CDR2 is FRNRAP. The CDR3 extends over 15 amino acids. The chain's CDR3 is CASGPSGRAFGEQFF.

The chain has TRBV5-1 and TRBJ1-4; there is no DNA to check the TCRdb D call of TRBD1. This CDR3 comprises 16 residues. Germline-derived CDR1 and CDR2 are SGHRS and YFSETQ. CDR3: CASSLGAATTNEKLFF.

The chain combines TRBV5-4 with TRBJ2-5; TCRdb's D gene call, TRBD1, goes unchecked for lack of DNA. Germline V gene sequence: CDR1 SGHNT, CDR2 YYREEE (reference sequence). The length of the CDR3 is 15 residues. CDR3: CASSFDSWGGQTQYF.

The rearrangement links TRBV6-1 to TRBJ2-5; checking the TCRdb D call of TRBD1 is not possible without DNA. The CDR3 is 14 amino acids. The germline V gene encodes CDR1 MNHNS and CDR2 SASEGT. Here the CDR3 reads CASSRDRIEETQYF.

The chain recombines TRBV12-5 with TRBJ1-4; there is no DNA to check the TCRdb D call of TRBD1. The CDR3 totals 14 residues. Germline V gene sequence: CDR1 LGHNT, CDR2 FRNRAP. The CDR3: CASGSGQPNEKLFF. The whole variable domain, remainder taken from reference TRBV12-5 and TRBJ1-4, is DARVTQTPRHKVTEMGQEVTMRCQPILGHNTVFWYRQTMMQGLELLAYFRNRAPLDDSGMPKDRFSAEMPDATLATLKIQPSEPRDSAVYFCASGSGQPNEKLFFGSGTQLSVL.

V is TRBV10-3 and J is TRBJ2-2. CDR3 length equals 13 residues. Germline V gene lookup returns CDR1 ENHRY and CDR2 SYGVKD. The CDR3 is CAISDRETGELFF.

This chain uses TRBV28 with TRBJ2-3. CDR3 length: 14 residues. Germline V lookup: CDR1 MDHEN, CDR2 SYDVKM. The CDR3 is CASSRVSAADTQYF.

This chain joins TRBV27 and TRBJ2-5; TCRdb proposes TRBD2, but this gene call is untestable without DNA. The germline gives CDR1 MNHEY, CDR2 SMNVEV (reference sequence). The CDR3 runs 15 residues. CDR3 sequence: CASSRSGAVLETQYF.